This section outlines one TCR beta chain sequence together with its context. This clonotype was counted ten times or more. Its antigen is not yet known. Per-nucleotide qualities are absent, and no much larger clonotype sits a single base away. The data were obtained in a study of blood T cells in healthy people across ages (dated by TCRdb to about 2015). With respect to the entire study: In model experiments, roughly one uniquely barcoded TCR beta cDNA molecule per two T cells was captured by template switching. Age-related changes in TCR beta repertoire diversity were measured in the study by deep sequencing normalized with unique cDNA molecular identifiers. Four age groups were formed from the donors: young (average roughly 15 years), middle-aged (just under 40), aged (approximately 60) and long-lived (more than 75). Donors of different ages were randomly distributed across sequencing lanes to avoid experimental bias. Using the same blood draw, the study looked at two additional independent replicas of 1 million unique cDNA reads for two donors, one aged 18 to 30 and the other aged 80 or older. What the authors observed across the whole study: Because donor CMV infection status was unknown, age-related changes in expanded clonotypes were potentially confounded. Total diversity estimates from one million sequenced T cells were considered lower bounds and underestimates. Bulk unsorted PBMC profiling prevented conclusive comparison of naive and antigen-experienced compartments. Observed TCR beta diversity per million T cells fell roughly linearly with age, and a significant reduction was already apparent by age around 36. Compared with the aged group, the long-lived group had more naive CD4+ T cells, fewer expanded clones and increased TCR diversity, suggesting age selection. The percentage of naive T cells measured by flow cytometry correlated strongly with observed TCR beta diversity.

Donors were a few dozen systemically healthy Caucasian individuals from Russia aged about 6 to 100 years. Each donor gave around 9.8 milliliters of peripheral blood, collected into EDTA-treated Vacutainer tubes. Ficoll-Paque density-gradient centrifugation was used to isolate PBMCs, with at least 7 million per sample. Trizol reagent was used to extract total RNA from PBMCs, with at least 5 micrograms per sample. For every donor, flow cytometry on a PBMC aliquot measured the percentage of naive CD45RAhigh/CD27high T cells. The library came from 5' RACE. TCRdb records Illumina HiSeq 2500 as the sequencer. A second 7 to 11 cycle PCR used a sample-barcoded 5' primer and a J-beta primer mix. Each TCR beta cDNA molecule received a unique molecular identifier from a template-switch 5' adaptor carrying 12 random nucleotides. At least 2.5 million CDR3-containing paired-end reads were obtained from each sample. First-strand cDNA synthesis was performed from all RNA using the Mint cDNA synthesis kit, with priming by a TRBC-specific oligonucleotide. Following uracil-DNA glycosylase treatment, a first 18-cycle PCR with universal primers M1SS and BC2_uni_R was performed on all cDNA. On the authors' methods: For normalization, 1 million high-quality reads, each with a distinct molecular identifier, were randomly selected from each sample. Instead of being binned into consensus sequences, reads with shared molecular identifiers were discarded. CDR3 identification, clonotype clustering and error correction used MiTCR with a Q25 quality threshold and the strictest error-elimination algorithm. A nonparametric unseen species model with Euler transformation was used to estimate lower-bound total TCR beta diversity. TCRdb reran the public reads through fastp at Q25 and MiXCR, keeping productive beta chains. Each entry is one CDR3 protein sequence, shown with its most common DNA and genes. TCRdb, not the original authors, processed these V and J calls. In this sample the table shows around 1,500,000 distinct CDR3 sequences, 28% of which occur a single time. Together, the top ten hold 7.7% of the sample.

There are 15 amino acids in the CDR3, from cysteine to phenylalanine inclusive. The entry retains the CDR3 DNA only, 45 bases that are in frame from base 1. The junction shows trimming of 5 bases on V and 0 bases on J, plus 8 bases between the germline ends. Based on the germline V gene, the CDR1 and CDR2 sequences are SGHAT and FQNNGV. The chain is made from TRBV11-2 and TRBJ2-6; the D gene cannot be named for sure. The receptor's source is a woman aged 25 to 45 in good health. Sequencing used blood. Here the CDR3 is given as CASSPRYSGANVLTF. The nucleotide sequence reads as follows: TGTGCCAGCAGCCCTCGATACTCTGGGGCCAACGTCCTGACTTTC.